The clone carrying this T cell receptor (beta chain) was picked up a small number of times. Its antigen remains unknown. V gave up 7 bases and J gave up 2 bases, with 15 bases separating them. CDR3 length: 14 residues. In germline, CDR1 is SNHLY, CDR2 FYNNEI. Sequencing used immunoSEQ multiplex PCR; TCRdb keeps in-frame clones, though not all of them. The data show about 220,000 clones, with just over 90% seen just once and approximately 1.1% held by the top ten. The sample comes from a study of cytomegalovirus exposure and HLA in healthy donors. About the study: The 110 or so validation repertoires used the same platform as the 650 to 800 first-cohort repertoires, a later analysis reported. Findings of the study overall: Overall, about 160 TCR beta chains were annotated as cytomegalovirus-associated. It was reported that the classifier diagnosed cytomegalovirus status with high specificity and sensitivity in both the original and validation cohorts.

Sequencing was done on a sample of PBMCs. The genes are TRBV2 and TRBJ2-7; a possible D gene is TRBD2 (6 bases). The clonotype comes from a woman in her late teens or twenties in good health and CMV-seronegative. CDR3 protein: CASKSLGGAYEQYF. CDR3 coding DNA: TGTGCCAGCAAAAGTCTAGGAGGGGCCTACGAGCAGTACTTC.